The present T cell receptor (beta chain) was sequenced within a study of early T cells in non-severe SARS-CoV-2 infection. TCRdb re-called the 5' RACE reads with MiXCR, one entry per CDR3 protein. The repertoire consists of about 59,000 distinct CDR3 sequences, with less than 15% occurring once and the leading ten covering approximately 8.5%. This clonotype has a count of ten or more. Material: whole blood, obtained at baseline. The TCR sequence derives from an adult who was a healthcare worker with PCR-confirmed SARS-CoV-2 infection or an uninfected control (not recorded which).

CDR3: CSATPGSNQPQHF. As DNA, the CDR3 is TGCAGTGCCACACCGGGGTCCAATCAGCCCCAGCATTTT. V gene TRBV20-1 combines with J gene TRBJ1-5; D gene unclear. The CDR3 extends over 13 amino acids. Germline lookup yields CDR1 DFQATT and CDR2 SNEGSKA (reference sequence). Trimming took 6 bases from V and 3 from J, leaving 12 bases between them.